The text below deals with one T cell receptor (beta chain). TCRdb re-called the 5' RACE reads; one entry per CDR3 protein, DNA not given. This table lists 300,000 to 500,000 distinct CDR3 sequences. This record comes from a study of T cells expressing NK-cell markers. Germline-derived CDR1 and CDR2 are DFQATT and SNEGSKA (reference sequence). The CDR3 extends over 15 amino acids. This sequence originates from a woman aged 50 to 65 in good health. Material: blood T cells: a sorted CD56 or NKG2C T cell subset, CD4+ or CD8+ T cells, or bulk PBMC T cells (not recorded which). The V and J genes are TRBV20-1 and TRBJ2-1; TCRdb's D gene call, TRBD1, goes unchecked for lack of DNA. CDR3 loop: CSAKVEDRVLEEQFF.